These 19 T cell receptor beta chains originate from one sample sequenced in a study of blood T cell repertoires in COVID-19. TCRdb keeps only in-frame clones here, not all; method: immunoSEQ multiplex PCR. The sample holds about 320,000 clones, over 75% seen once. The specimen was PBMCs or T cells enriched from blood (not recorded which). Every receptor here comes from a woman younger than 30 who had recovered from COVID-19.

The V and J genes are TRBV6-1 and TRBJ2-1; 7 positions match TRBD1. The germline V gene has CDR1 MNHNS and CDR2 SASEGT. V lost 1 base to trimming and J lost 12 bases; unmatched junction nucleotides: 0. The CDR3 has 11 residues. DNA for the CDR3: TGTGCCAGCAGTGAAGACAGGGGGCAGTTCTTC. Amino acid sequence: CASSEDRGQFF.

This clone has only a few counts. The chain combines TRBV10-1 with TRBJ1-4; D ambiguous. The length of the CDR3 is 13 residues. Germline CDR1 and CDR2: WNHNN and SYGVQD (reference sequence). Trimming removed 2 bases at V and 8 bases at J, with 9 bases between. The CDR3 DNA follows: TGCGCCAGCAGTGAGGTGCCAGGAGAAAAACTGTTTTTT. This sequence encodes CASSEVPGEKLFF.

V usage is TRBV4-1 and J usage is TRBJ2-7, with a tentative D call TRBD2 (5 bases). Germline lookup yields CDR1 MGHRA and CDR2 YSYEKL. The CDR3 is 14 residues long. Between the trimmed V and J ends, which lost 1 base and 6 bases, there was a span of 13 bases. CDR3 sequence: CASSQALDGTEQYF. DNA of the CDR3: TGCGCCAGCAGCCAAGCACTAGATGGAACCGAGCAGTACTTC.

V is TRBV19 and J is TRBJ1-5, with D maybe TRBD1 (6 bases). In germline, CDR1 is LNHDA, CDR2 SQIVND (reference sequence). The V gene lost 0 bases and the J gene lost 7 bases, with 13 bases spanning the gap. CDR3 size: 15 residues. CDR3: CASSIEGTKGQPQHF. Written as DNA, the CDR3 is TGTGCCAGTAGTATAGAGGGGACAAAGGGGCAGCCCCAGCATTTT.

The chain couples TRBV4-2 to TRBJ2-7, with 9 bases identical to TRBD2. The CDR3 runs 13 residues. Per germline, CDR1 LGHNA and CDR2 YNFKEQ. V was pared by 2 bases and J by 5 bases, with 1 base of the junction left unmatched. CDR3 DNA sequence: TGTGCCAGCAGCCAACGGACTAGCGACGAGCAGTACTTC. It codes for CASSQRTSDEQYF.

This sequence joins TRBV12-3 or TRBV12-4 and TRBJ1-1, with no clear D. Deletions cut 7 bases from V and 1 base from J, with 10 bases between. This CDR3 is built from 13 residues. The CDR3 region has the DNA TGTGCCAGCACAGTAGCCGGGAACACTGAAGCTTTCTTT. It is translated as CASTVAGNTEAFF.

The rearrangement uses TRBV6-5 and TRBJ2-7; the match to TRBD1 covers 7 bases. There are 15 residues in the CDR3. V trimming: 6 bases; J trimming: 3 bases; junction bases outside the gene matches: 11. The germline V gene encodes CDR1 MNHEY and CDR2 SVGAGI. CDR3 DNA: TGTGCCAGCAGACGACAGGGTTTGATGGGCTACGAGCAGTACTTC. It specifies CASRRQGLMGYEQYF.

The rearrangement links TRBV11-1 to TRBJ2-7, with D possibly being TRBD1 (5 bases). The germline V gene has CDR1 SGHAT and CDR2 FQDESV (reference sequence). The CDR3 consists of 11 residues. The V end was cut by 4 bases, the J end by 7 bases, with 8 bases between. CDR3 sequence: CASSSSGEQYF. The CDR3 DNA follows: TGTGCCAGCAGCTCATCAGGGGAGCAGTACTTC.

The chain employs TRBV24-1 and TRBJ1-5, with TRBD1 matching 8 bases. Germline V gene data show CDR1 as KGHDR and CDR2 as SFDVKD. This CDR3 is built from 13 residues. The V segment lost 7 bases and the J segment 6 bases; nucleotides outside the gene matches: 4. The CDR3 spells CATSRTGSQPQHF. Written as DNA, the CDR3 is TGTGCCACCAGCAGGACAGGGAGTCAGCCCCAGCATTTT.

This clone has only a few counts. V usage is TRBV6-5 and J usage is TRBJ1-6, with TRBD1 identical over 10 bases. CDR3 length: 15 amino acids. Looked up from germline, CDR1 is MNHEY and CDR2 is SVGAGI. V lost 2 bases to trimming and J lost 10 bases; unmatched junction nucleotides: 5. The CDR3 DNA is TGTGCCAGCAGTTACGCGACAGGGGGCTGGTCACCCCTCCACTTT. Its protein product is CASSYATGGWSPLHF.

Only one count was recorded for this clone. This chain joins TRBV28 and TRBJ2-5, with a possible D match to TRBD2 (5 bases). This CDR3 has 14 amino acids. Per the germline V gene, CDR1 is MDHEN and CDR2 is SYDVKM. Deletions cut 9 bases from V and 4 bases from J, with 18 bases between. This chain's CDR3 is CASTGPGSSETQYF. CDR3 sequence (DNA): TGTGCCAGTACCGGACCGGGGTCCTCAGAGACCCAGTACTTC.

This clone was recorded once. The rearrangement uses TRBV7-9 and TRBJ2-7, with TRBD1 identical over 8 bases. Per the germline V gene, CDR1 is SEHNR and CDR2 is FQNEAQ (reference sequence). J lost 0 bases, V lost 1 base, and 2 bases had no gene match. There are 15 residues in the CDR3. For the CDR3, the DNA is TGTGCCAGCAGCTTAGGGGACAGGAGCTCCTACGAGCAGTACTTC. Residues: CASSLGDRSSYEQYF.

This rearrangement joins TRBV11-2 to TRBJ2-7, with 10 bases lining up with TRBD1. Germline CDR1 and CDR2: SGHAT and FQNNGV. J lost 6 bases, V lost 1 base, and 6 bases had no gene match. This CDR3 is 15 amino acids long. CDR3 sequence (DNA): TGTGCCAGCAGCTTAGGGGGGACAGGGGCGAGCGAGCAGTACTTC. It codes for CASSLGGTGASEQYF.

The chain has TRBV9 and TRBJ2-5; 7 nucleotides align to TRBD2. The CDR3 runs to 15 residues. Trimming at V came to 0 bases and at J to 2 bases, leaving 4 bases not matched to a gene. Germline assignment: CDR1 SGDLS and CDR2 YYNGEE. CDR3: CASSVDKGGQETQYF. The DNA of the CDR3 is TGTGCCAGCAGCGTAGATAAGGGAGGGCAAGAGACCCAGTACTTC.

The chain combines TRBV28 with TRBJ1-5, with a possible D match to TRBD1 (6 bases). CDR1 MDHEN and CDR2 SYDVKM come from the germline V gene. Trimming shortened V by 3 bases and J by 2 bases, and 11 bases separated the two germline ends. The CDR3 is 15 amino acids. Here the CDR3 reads CASSLSDRGNQPQHF. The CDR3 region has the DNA TGTGCCAGCAGTTTGTCGGACAGAGGCAATCAGCCCCAGCATTTT. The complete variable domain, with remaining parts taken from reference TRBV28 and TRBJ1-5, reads DVKVTQSSRYLVKRTGEKVFLECVQDMDHENMFWYRQDPGLGLRLIYFSYDVKMKEKGDIPEGYSVSREKKERFSLILESASTNQTSMYLCASSLSDRGNQPQHFGDGTRLSIL.

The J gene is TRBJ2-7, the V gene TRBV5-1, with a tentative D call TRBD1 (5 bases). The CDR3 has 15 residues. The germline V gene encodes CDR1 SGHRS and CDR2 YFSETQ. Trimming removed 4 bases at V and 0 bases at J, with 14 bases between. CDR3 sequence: CASSQGLPTSYEQYF. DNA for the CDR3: TGCGCCAGCAGCCAGGGTCTGCCGACCTCCTACGAGCAGTACTTC.

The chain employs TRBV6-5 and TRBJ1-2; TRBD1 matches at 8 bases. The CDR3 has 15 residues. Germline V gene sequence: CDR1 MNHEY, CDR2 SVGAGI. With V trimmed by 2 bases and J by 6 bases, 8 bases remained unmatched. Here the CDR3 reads CASSYLGQGGDGYTF. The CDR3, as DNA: TGTGCCAGCAGTTACCTCGGACAGGGTGGGGATGGCTACACCTTC.

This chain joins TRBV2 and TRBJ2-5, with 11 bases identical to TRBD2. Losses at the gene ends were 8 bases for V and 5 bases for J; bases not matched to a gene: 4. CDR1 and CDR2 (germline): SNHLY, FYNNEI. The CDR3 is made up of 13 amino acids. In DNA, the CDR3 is TGTGCCAGCTCGTCTAGCGGGGGGGAGACCCAGTACTTC. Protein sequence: CASSSSGGETQYF. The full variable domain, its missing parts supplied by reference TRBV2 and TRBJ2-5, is EPEVTQTPSHQVTQMGQEVILRCVPISNHLYFYWYRQILGQKVEFLVSFYNNEISEKSEIFDDQFSVERPDGSNFTLKIRSTKLEDSAMYFCASSSSGGETQYFGPGTRLLVL.

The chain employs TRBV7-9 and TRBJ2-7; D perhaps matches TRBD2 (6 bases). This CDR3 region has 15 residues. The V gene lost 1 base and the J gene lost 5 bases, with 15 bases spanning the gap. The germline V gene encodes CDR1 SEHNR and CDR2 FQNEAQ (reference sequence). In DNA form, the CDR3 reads TGTGCCAGCAGCTTAGGGGAGGCAGGCCCTCACGAGCAGTACTTC. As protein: CASSLGEAGPHEQYF. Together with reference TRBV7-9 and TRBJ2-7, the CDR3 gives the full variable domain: DTGVSQNPRHKITKRGQNVTFRCDPISEHNRLYWYRQTLGQGPEFLTYFQNEAQLEKSRLLSDRFSAERPKGSFSTLEIQRTEQGDSAMYLCASSLGEAGPHEQYFGPGTRLTVT.